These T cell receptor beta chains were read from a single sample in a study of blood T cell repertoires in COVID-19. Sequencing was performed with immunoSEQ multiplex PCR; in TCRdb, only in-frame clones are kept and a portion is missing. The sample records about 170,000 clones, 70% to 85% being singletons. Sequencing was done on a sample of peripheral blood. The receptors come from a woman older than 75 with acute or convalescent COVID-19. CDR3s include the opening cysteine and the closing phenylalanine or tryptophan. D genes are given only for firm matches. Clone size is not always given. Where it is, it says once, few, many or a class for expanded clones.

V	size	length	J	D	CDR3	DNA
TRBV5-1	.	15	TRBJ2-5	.	CASSSEGLYQETQYF	TGCGCCAGCAGCTCCGAGGGTTTGTACCAAGAGACCCAGTACTTC
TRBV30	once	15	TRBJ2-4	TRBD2	CACSQREGLGNIQYF	TGTGCCTGTTCACAGCGGGAGGGCCTGGGAAACATTCAGTACTTC
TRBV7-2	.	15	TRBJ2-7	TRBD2	CASSLALGGTYEQYF	TGTGCCAGCAGCTTAGCGCTCGGGGGGACCTACGAGCAGTACTTC
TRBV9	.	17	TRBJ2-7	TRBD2	CASSVGGSGRGSSEQYF	TGTGCCAGCAGCGTAGGCGGTAGCGGGAGAGGTTCCAGCGAGCAGTACTTC
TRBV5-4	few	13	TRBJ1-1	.	CASSEQIDTEAFF	TGTGCCAGCAGCGAACAAATTGACACTGAAGCTTTCTTT
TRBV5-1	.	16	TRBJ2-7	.	CASSLAGTNNIHEQYF	TGCGCCAGCAGCTTGGCCGGGACAAATAACATCCACGAGCAGTACTTC
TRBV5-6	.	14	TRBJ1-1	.	CASSPSRMNTEAFF	TGTGCCAGCAGCCCGTCGCGCATGAACACTGAAGCTTTCTTT
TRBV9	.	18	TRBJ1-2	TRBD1	CASSVSGGTGFPNYGYTF	TGTGCCAGCAGCGTAAGTGGGGGGACAGGGTTCCCTAACTATGGCTACACCTTC
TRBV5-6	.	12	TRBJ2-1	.	CASSSPLGEQFF	TGTGCCAGCAGCTCCCCACTCGGGGAGCAGTTCTTC
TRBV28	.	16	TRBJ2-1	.	CASSLPLATGYNEQFF	TGTGCCAGCAGTTTACCCTTAGCGACGGGTTACAATGAGCAGTTCTTC
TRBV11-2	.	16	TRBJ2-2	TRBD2	CASSPQLAVFSGEVFF	TGTGCCAGCAGCCCTCAACTAGCGGTATTTTCCGGGGAGGTGTTTTTT
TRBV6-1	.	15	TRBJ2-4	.	CASSEAALAKNIQYF	TGTGCCAGCAGTGAAGCTGCGTTAGCCAAAAACATTCAGTACTTC
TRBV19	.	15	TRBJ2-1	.	CASSILAESHNEQFF	TGTGCCAGTAGTATCTTAGCGGAGAGCCACAATGAGCAGTTCTTC
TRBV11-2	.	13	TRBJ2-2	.	CASTPRLAGELFF	TGTGCCAGCACACCGAGACTAGCCGGGGAGCTGTTTTTT
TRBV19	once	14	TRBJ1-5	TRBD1	CASRRDRSNQPQHF	TGTGCCAGTAGGCGGGACAGGAGCAATCAGCCCCAGCATTTT
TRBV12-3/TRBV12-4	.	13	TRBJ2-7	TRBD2	CASMTSVTYEQYF	TGTGCCAGCATGACTAGCGTAACCTACGAGCAGTACTTC
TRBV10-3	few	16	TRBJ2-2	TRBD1	CAISEKGQANTGELFF	TGTGCCATCAGTGAGAAGGGACAGGCCAACACCGGGGAGCTGTTTTTT
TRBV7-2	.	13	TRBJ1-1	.	CASTSAANTEAFF	TGTGCCAGCACCTCAGCAGCGAACACTGAAGCTTTCTTT
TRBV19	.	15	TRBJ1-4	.	CASSIDRGYNEKLFF	TGTGCCAGTAGTATAGATCGCGGGTATAATGAAAAACTGTTTTTT
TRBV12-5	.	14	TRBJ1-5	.	CASGQGDSNQPQHF	TGTGCTAGTGGGCAAGGGGATAGCAATCAGCCCCAGCATTTT
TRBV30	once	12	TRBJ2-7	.	CAWSHGVREQYF	TGTGCCTGGAGTCACGGGGTGCGAGAGCAGTACTTC
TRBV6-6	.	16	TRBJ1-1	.	CASSYSSPGLNTEAFF	TGTGCCAGCAGTTACTCGAGTCCAGGGTTGAACACTGAAGCTTTCTTT
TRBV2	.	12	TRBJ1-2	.	CATGGTNYGYTF	TGTGCCACCGGGGGGACTAACTATGGCTACACCTTC
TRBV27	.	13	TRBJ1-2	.	CASSTGGRRQYTF	TGTGCCAGCAGCACCGGGGGTCGGAGGCAATACACCTTC
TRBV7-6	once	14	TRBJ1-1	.	CASSLRAGDTEAFF	TGTGCCAGCAGCTTACGGGCCGGGGACACTGAAGCTTTCTTT
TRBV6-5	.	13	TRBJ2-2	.	CASRYTGSGELFF	TGTGCCAGTCGCTATACCGGGTCTGGGGAGCTGTTTTTT
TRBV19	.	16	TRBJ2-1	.	CASSRRTGSSYNEQFF	TGTGCCAGTAGTAGGAGGACTGGGAGCTCCTACAATGAGCAGTTCTTC
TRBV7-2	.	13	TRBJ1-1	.	CASRSDRNTEAFF	TGTGCCAGCAGGTCGGACAGAAACACTGAAGCTTTCTTT
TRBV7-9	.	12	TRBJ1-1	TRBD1	CASSLETGGAFF	TGTGCCAGCAGCTTAGAGACAGGGGGAGCTTTCTTT
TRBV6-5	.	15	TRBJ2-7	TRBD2	CASSIGAGVLGEQYF	TGTGCCAGCAGCATAGGAGCGGGAGTTTTGGGCGAGCAGTACTTC
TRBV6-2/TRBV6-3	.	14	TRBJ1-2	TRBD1	CASSRDRGTYGYTF	TGTGCCAGCAGTCGGGACAGGGGGACCTATGGCTACACCTTC
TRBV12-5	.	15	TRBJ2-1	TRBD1	CASGPGQGYYNEQFF	TGTGCTAGTGGTCCCGGACAGGGGTACTACAATGAGCAGTTCTTC
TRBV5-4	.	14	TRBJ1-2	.	CASSFSTENYGYTF	TGTGCCAGCAGCTTCTCGACAGAGAACTATGGCTACACCTTC
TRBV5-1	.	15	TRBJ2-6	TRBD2	CARSGGGSGANVLTF	TGCGCCCGCAGTGGGGGGGGCTCTGGGGCCAACGTCCTGACTTTC
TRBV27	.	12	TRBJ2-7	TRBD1	CASGDRVREQYF	TGTGCCAGCGGGGACAGGGTCCGCGAGCAGTACTTC
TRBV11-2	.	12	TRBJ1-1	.	CASSRGWTEAFF	TGTGCCAGCAGTCGCGGATGGACTGAAGCTTTCTTT
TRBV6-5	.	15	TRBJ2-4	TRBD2	CASSYSSGTQNIQYF	TGTGCCAGCAGTTACTCTAGCGGGACGCAAAACATTCAGTACTTC
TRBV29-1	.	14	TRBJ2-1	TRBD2	CSVVPGTSGNEQFF	TGCAGCGTCGTACCCGGGACTAGCGGGAATGAGCAGTTCTTC
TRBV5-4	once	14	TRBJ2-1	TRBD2	CASSLGGRSDEQFF	TGTGCCAGCAGCTTAGGCGGGAGGAGCGATGAGCAGTTCTTC